These 20 T cell receptor beta chains came from one sample sequenced in a study of blood T cell repertoires in COVID-19. Generated by immunoSEQ multiplex PCR, the TCRdb table keeps only in-frame clones and is missing some. Here the sample spans some 140,000 clones, roughly 85% being singletons. Sequences were obtained from peripheral blood. These receptors all come from a man aged 55 to 70 with acute or convalescent COVID-19.

This chain uses TRBV30 with TRBJ2-5, with D perhaps TRBD2 (6 bases). Trimming removed 2 bases at V and 1 base at J, with 11 bases between. The germline CDR1 and CDR2 sequences are GTSNPN and SVGIG (reference sequence). The CDR3 is 14 residues long. The DNA of the CDR3 is TGTGCCTGGAGTATTAGCGGAGGCCAAGAGACCCAGTACTTC. Its protein product is CAWSISGGQETQYF.

V usage is TRBV30 and J usage is TRBJ2-7; D gene uncertain. The CDR3 extends over 13 amino acids. The V gene's germline CDR1 is GTSNPN and CDR2 SVGIG (reference sequence). V dropped 0 bases and J dropped 7 bases, with 13 bases sitting between them. CDR3 nucleotides: TGTGCCTGGAGTGTCAACCTATTCGGGGAGCAGTACTTC. Its protein is CAWSVNLFGEQYF.

V usage is TRBV27 and J usage is TRBJ1-5; no definite D call. The V gene's germline CDR1 is MNHEY and CDR2 SMNVEV (reference sequence). Trimming stripped 6 bases from V and 2 bases from J, with 11 bases between. There are 14 residues in the CDR3. The CDR3 DNA sequence: TGTGCCAGCAGCCTACAGTCTGGCAATCAGCCCCAGCATTTT. Its translation is CASSLQSGNQPQHF.

The chain links TRBV19 to TRBJ1-4; 9 positions agree with TRBD1. The CDR3 is made up of 15 amino acids. V was pared by 6 bases and J by 7 bases, with 9 bases of the junction left unmatched. Germline lookup yields CDR1 LNHDA and CDR2 SQIVND (reference sequence). Written as DNA, the CDR3 is TGTGCCAGTAGGACCTCCCGGGACAGGGCTGAAAAACTGTTTTTT. It translates to CASRTSRDRAEKLFF.

The chain joins TRBV5-4 to TRBJ2-3; 8 bases line up with TRBD2. The CDR3 covers 18 residues. Losses at the gene ends were 2 bases for V and 3 bases for J; bases not matched to a gene: 14. Looked up from germline, CDR1 is SGHNT and CDR2 is YYREEE (reference sequence). The CDR3 nucleotides read TGTGCCAGCAGCTTTCGGGGGAAAGCGGGAGTGGGTACAGATACGCAGTATTTT. This codes for CASSFRGKAGVGTDTQYF.

The chain recombines TRBV10-3 with TRBJ1-5; D is unclear. The CDR3 consists of 13 residues. Germline assignment: CDR1 ENHRY and CDR2 SYGVKD. V lost 2 bases to trimming and J lost 5 bases, with 7 bases between them. CDR3 loop: CAISEMGDQPQHF. The CDR3 nucleotides read TGTGCCATCAGTGAGATGGGAGATCAGCCCCAGCATTTT.

This chain uses TRBV28 with TRBJ1-1; D perhaps matches TRBD1 (6 bases). This CDR3 is built from 15 residues. Germline CDR1 MDHEN, CDR2 SYDVKM. Between the trimmed V and J ends, which lost 2 bases and 0 bases, there was a span of 10 bases. The CDR3 bases are TGTGCCAGCAGTTTACCCGGACAGCTGAACACTGAAGCTTTCTTT. Amino acids: CASSLPGQLNTEAFF.

This chain joins TRBV19 and TRBJ2-2, with D tentatively TRBD2 (7 bases). The CDR3 extends over 14 amino acids. The V end was cut by 8 bases, the J end by 3 bases, with 13 bases between. Germline V gene lookup returns CDR1 LNHDA and CDR2 SQIVND (reference sequence). CDR3 coding DNA: TGTGCCAGTCTCGGGGGGCGATACACCGGGGAGCTGTTTTTT. Translation gives CASLGGRYTGELFF.

This chain connects TRBV19 to TRBJ1-5; D not certain. Trimming shortened V by 3 bases and J by 7 bases, and 10 bases separated the two germline ends. Germline V lookup: CDR1 LNHDA, CDR2 SQIVND (reference sequence). The CDR3 contains 13 residues. Here the CDR3 DNA reads TGTGCCAGTAGTATTCCCATTTTGCAGCCCCAGCATTTT. This translates into CASSIPILQPQHF.

V and J are TRBV29-1 and TRBJ2-7, with TRBD1 matching over 10 bases. J lost 5 bases, V lost 4 bases, and 5 bases had no gene match. Germline loops: CDR1 SQVTM, CDR2 ANQGSEA. The CDR3 consists of 13 residues. For the CDR3, the DNA is TGCAGCGTTGGGGGACAGGGGTATAACGAGCAGTACTTC. Translation: CSVGGQGYNEQYF.

The rearrangement links TRBV28 to TRBJ2-1, with 14 bases matching TRBD2. The CDR3 runs to 20 residues. Germline V gene sequence: CDR1 MDHEN, CDR2 SYDVKM. J gave up 4 bases and V 5 bases, and 16 bases lay outside the gene matches. In DNA, the CDR3 is TGTGCCAGCAGTCGCGGTGGGACTAGCGGGAGACCTCCGCCATACAATGAGCAGTTCTTC. This sequence encodes CASSRGGTSGRPPPYNEQFF. Complete variable domain (other parts from reference TRBV28 and TRBJ2-1): DVKVTQSSRYLVKRTGEKVFLECVQDMDHENMFWYRQDPGLGLRLIYFSYDVKMKEKGDIPEGYSVSREKKERFSLILESASTNQTSMYLCASSRGGTSGRPPPYNEQFFGPGTRLTVL.

In its sample, this clone was seen a few times. The rearrangement uses TRBV10-1 and TRBJ2-5; TRBD2 agrees at 12 bases. The CDR3 consists of 17 residues. Germline lookup yields CDR1 WNHNN and CDR2 SYGVQD (reference sequence). The trim removed 3 bases at V and 4 bases at J, leaving 9 bases unmatched. CDR3 coding DNA: TGCGCCAGCAGTGACTCTAGCGGGAGGGAACAGCGAGAGACCCAGTACTTC. Protein: CASSDSSGREQRETQYF.

This chain connects TRBV28 to TRBJ1-6; D is unresolved. V was trimmed by 4 bases and J by 0 bases, leaving 7 bases between them. The CDR3 consists of 15 residues. The germline V gene has CDR1 MDHEN and CDR2 SYDVKM. The CDR3 spells CASSSLSSYNSPLHF. For the CDR3, the DNA is TGTGCCAGCAGTTCTCTGAGCTCCTATAATTCACCCCTCCACTTT.

The chain recombines TRBV7-2 with TRBJ2-1; TRBD2 is a possible D gene (6 bases). The CDR3 length is 17 residues. Germline V gene lookup returns CDR1 SGHTA and CDR2 FQGNSA. Trimming left V 5 bases short and J 7 bases short, with 24 bases between. The CDR3 coding sequence is TGTGCCAGCAGCGCCTACTCCGGGACTGCGAACGGGAATGAGCAGTTCTTC. As protein: CASSAYSGTANGNEQFF.

The rearrangement links TRBV18 to TRBJ1-5; 10 positions agree with TRBD1. The CDR3 spans 17 residues. V shed 4 bases and J 2 bases; nucleotides not matched to a gene: 8. CDR1 is KGHSH and CDR2 is LQKENI in the germline V gene. CDR3 sequence: CASSLSRQGARNQPQHF. CDR3 nucleotide sequence: TGTGCCAGCTCACTCAGCAGACAGGGGGCCCGCAATCAGCCCCAGCATTTT.

V is TRBV3-1 (or the pseudogene TRBV3-2) and J is TRBJ2-1; 12 bases fit TRBD2. The ends lost 4 bases at V and 3 bases at J; junction bases unmatched: 4. The CDR3 consists of 16 residues. Germline CDR1 and CDR2: LGHDT and YNNKEL (reference sequence). DNA for the CDR3: TGTGCCAGCAGCCCTCTAGCGGGAGGGAACTACAATGAGCAGTTCTTC. It encodes CASSPLAGGNYNEQFF.

CDR3 residues: CASKSRVAEANVLTF. The CDR3 DNA is TGTGCCAGTAAGTCGAGGGTCGCTGAGGCCAACGTCCTGACTTTC. The chain links TRBV19 to TRBJ2-6; tentative D call: TRBD2 (5 bases). The germline CDR1 and CDR2 sequences are LNHDA and SQIVND (reference sequence). V gave up 7 bases and J gave up 6 bases, with 16 bases separating them. The CDR3 sequence is 15 residues long.

The chain combines TRBV24-1 with TRBJ2-3; D might be TRBD1 (6 bases). Trimming cost V 3 bases and J 2 bases, with 11 bases left between them. From germline, CDR1 is KGHDR and CDR2 SFDVKD. The CDR3 contains 15 residues. The CDR3 is CATSDRRQDTDTQYF. For the CDR3, the DNA is TGTGCCACCAGTGATCGCCGACAGGACACAGATACGCAGTATTTT.

This sequence joins TRBV18 and TRBJ1-5; 8 bases are shared with TRBD1. Germline lookup yields CDR1 KGHSH and CDR2 LQKENI. The CDR3 is 15 residues long. V gave up 3 bases and J gave up 6 bases; unmatched junction bases: 7. Written as DNA, the CDR3 is TGTGCCAGCTCACCCGTCCCAGGGGGCGGTCAGCCCCAGCATTTT. Translating it yields CASSPVPGGGQPQHF.

This clone was detected only a few times. This chain joins TRBV7-9 and TRBJ1-1, with no clear D. CDR1 SEHNR and CDR2 FQNEAQ come from the germline V gene (reference sequence). CDR3 length equals 14 residues. V gave up 3 bases and J gave up 1 base, with 9 bases separating them. CDR3 nucleotide sequence: TGTGCCAGCAGCTTCGCCGACACGAACACTGAAGCTTTCTTT. Its translation is CASSFADTNTEAFF.